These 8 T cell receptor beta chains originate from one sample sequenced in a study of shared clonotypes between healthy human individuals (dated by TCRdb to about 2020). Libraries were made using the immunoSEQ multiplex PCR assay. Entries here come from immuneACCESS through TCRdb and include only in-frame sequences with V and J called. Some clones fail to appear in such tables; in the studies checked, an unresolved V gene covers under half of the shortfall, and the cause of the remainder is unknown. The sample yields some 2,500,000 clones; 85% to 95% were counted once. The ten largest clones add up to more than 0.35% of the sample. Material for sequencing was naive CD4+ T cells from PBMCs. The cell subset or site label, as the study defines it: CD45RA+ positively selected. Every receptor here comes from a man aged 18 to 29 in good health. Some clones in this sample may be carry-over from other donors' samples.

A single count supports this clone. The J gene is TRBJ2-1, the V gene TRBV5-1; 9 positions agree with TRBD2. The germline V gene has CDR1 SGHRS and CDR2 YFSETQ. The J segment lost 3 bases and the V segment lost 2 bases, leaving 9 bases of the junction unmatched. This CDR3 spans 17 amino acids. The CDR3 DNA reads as TGCGCCAGCAGCTTCAGACTAGCGGAGGGCTACTACAATGAGCAGTTCTTC. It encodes CASSFRLAEGYYNEQFF.

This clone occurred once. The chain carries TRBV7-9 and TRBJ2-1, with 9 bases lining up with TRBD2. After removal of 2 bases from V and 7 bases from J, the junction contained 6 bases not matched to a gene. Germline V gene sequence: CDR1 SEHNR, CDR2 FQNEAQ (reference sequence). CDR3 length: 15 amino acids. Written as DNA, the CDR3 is TGTGCCAGCAGCTTACCCGGGACTAGCACTAATGAGCAGTTCTTC. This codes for CASSLPGTSTNEQFF.

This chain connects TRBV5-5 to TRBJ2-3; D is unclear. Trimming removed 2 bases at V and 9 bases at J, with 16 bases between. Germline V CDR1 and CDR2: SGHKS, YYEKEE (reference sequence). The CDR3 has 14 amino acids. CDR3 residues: CASSLLSRPDTQYF. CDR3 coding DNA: TGTGCCAGCAGCTTATTGAGCAGACCCGACACGCAGTATTTT.

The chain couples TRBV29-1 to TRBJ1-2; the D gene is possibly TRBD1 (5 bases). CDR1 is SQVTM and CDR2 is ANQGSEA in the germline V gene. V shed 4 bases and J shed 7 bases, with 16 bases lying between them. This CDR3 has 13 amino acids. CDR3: CSVVGAQKSGYTF. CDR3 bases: TGCAGCGTTGTCGGGGCGCAGAAGAGTGGCTACACCTTC.

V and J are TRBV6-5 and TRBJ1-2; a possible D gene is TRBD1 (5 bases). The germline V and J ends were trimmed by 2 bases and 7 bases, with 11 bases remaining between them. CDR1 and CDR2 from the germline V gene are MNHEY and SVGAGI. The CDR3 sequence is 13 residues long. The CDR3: CASSYQGGFGYTF. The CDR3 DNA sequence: TGTGCCAGCAGTTACCAGGGAGGGTTTGGCTACACCTTC.

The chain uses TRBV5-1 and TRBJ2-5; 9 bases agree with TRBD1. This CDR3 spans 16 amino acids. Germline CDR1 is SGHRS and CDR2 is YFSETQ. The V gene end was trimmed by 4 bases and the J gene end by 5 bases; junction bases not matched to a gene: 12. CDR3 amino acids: CASSPRRDRVLETQYF. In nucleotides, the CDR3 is TGCGCCAGCAGCCCCCGCCGGGACAGGGTTCTCGAGACCCAGTACTTC.

Written as DNA, the CDR3 is TGCGCCAGCAGCTCAAAGGGCGGGGCTAGCACAGATACGCAGTATTTT. It yields the protein CASSSKGGASTDTQYF. The J gene is TRBJ2-3, the V gene TRBV5-1; a possible D gene is TRBD2 (6 bases). Germline V gene lookup returns CDR1 SGHRS and CDR2 YFSETQ. The CDR3 spans 16 residues. V was pared by 3 bases and J by 0 bases, with 14 bases between. Combining the CDR3 with reference TRBV5-1 and TRBJ2-3 gives the whole variable domain KAGVTQTPRYLIKTRGQQVTLSCSPISGHRSVSWYQQTPGQGLQFLFEYFSETQRNKGNFPGRFSGRQFSNSRSEMNVSTLELGDSALYLCASSSKGGASTDTQYFGPGTRLTVL.

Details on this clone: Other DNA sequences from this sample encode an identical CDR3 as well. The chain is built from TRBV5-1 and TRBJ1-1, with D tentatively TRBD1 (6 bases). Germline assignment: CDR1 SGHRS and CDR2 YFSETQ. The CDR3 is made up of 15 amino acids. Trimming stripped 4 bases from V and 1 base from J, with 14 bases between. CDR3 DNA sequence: TGCGCCAGCAGCAGCCTGGGACAAAGGAACACTGAAGCTTTCTTT. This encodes CASSSLGQRNTEAFF.